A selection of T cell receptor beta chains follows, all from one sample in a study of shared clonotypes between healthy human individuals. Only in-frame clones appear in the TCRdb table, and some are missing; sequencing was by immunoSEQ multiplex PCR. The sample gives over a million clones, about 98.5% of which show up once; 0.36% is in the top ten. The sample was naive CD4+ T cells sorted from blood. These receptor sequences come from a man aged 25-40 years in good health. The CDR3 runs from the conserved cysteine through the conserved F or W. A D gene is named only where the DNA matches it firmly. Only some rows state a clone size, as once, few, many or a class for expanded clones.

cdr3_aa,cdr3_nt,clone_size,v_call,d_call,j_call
CASSKGLAGEGEQFF,TGTGCCAGCAGCAAGGGACTAGCGGGAGAGGGTGAGCAGTTCTTC,.,TRBV7-7,TRBD2,TRBJ2-1
CASRVDRYNEQFF,TGTGCCAGCAGGGTGGACAGGTACAATGAGCAGTTCTTC,.,TRBV28,TRBD1,TRBJ2-1
CASSLVAGQIYGYTF,TGTGCCAGCAGCTTGGTCGCGGGACAGATCTATGGCTACACCTTC,.,TRBV5-5,TRBD1,TRBJ1-2
CAFRPRRTGELFF,TGTGCCTTCCGGCCCCGGCGAACCGGGGAGCTGTTTTTT,.,TRBV7-9,.,TRBJ2-2
CASSFGAGEQFF,TGCGCCAGCAGCTTCGGGGCAGGTGAGCAGTTCTTC,.,TRBV5-1,.,TRBJ2-1
CASSQDRAAGELFF,TGTGCCAGCAGCCAAGACCGGGCGGCCGGGGAGCTGTTTTTT,.,TRBV4-2,.,TRBJ2-2
CASEQFTTEAFF,TGTGCCAGCGAACAGTTTACTACTGAAGCTTTCTTT,.,TRBV6-1,.,TRBJ1-1
CASSQPGRSYEQYF,TGCGCCAGCAGCCAACCGGGTCGTTCCTACGAGCAGTACTTC,.,TRBV4-1,.,TRBJ2-7
CASSLGGQRNTEAFF,TGTGCCAGCAGTTTGGGTGGACAGAGGAACACTGAAGCTTTCTTT,.,TRBV28,.,TRBJ1-1
CASSRENQPQHF,TGTGCCAGCAGCAGAGAGAATCAGCCCCAGCATTTT,.,TRBV7-9,.,TRBJ1-5
CAWSGGQGVHGYTF,TGTGCCTGGAGTGGGGGACAGGGCGTACATGGCTACACCTTC,.,TRBV30,TRBD1,TRBJ1-2
CASSLPDRGPGNEQYF,TGCGCCAGCAGCCTCCCCGACAGGGGCCCTGGGAACGAGCAGTACTTC,.,TRBV5-1,TRBD1,TRBJ2-7
CSVGGAEQFF,TGCAGCGTTGGGGGGGCTGAGCAGTTCTTC,.,TRBV29-1,.,TRBJ2-1
CASSLNRQIVVEKLFF,TGTGCCAGCAGCTTAAATCGACAGATAGTAGTTGAAAAACTGTTTTTT,.,TRBV7-9,.,TRBJ1-4
CASTLQGGGETQYF,TGTGCCAGCACCTTACAGGGTGGAGGTGAGACCCAGTACTTC,.,TRBV6-6,.,TRBJ2-5
CASSLGDRSEQYF,TGTGCCAGCAGCTTGGGGGACAGGAGCGAGCAGTACTTC,.,TRBV7-8,TRBD1,TRBJ2-7
CASSLAGTGQGGGYTF,TGTGCCAGCAGCTTGGCCGGGACAGGGCAGGGAGGTGGCTACACCTTC,.,TRBV4-2,TRBD1,TRBJ1-2
CASSFQGAMNTEAFF,TGTGCCAGCAGTTTCCAGGGGGCCATGAACACTGAAGCTTTCTTT,.,TRBV27,TRBD1,TRBJ1-1
CASSQATWGDNEQFF,TGCGCCAGCAGCCAAGCGACGTGGGGGGACAATGAGCAGTTCTTC,.,TRBV4-1,.,TRBJ2-1
CASSLEGTLNTEAFF,TGTGCCAGCAGCTTAGAAGGAACACTGAACACTGAAGCTTTCTTT,once,TRBV11-2,.,TRBJ1-1
CASSQVQRELFF,TGCGCCAGCAGCCAAGTACAAAGGGAACTGTTTTTT,once,TRBV4-1,.,TRBJ1-4
CASSERATRLTNEQFF,TGTGCCAGCAGCGAGAGGGCGACACGCCTTACCAATGAGCAGTTCTTC,.,TRBV9,.,TRBJ2-1
CASSQSIKGTEQYF,TGCGCCAGCAGCCAAAGTATTAAGGGGACCGAGCAGTACTTC,.,TRBV4-3,.,TRBJ2-7
CASSRGPGQVYEQYF,TGCGCCAGCAGCCGCGGGCCGGGACAGGTATACGAGCAGTACTTC,.,TRBV23-1,TRBD1,TRBJ2-7
CASSVGGTAGELFF,TGTGCCAGCAGCGTGGGGGGCACGGCCGGGGAGCTGTTTTTT,.,TRBV9,.,TRBJ2-2
CSVASGTGGVYAEAFF,TGCAGCGTAGCAAGCGGGACAGGGGGCGTCTATGCTGAAGCTTTCTTT,.,TRBV29-1,TRBD1,TRBJ1-1
CSVTKGAYEQYF,TGCAGCGTTACAAAGGGGGCCTACGAGCAGTACTTC,once,TRBV29-1,.,TRBJ2-7
CASSFASVSNEQFF,TGTGCCAGCAGCTTTGCTAGCGTGAGCAATGAGCAGTTCTTC,.,TRBV7-6,.,TRBJ2-1
CATSRGRSYEQYF,TGTGCCACCAGCAGGGGACGCTCCTACGAGCAGTACTTC,.,TRBV15,.,TRBJ2-7
CASRAVGNTGELFF,TGTGCCAGCAGAGCGGTAGGGAACACCGGGGAGCTGTTTTTT,.,TRBV27,.,TRBJ2-2
CASSYSPVGYGYTF,TGTGCCAGCAGTTACTCGCCGGTTGGTTATGGCTACACCTTC,.,TRBV6-5,.,TRBJ1-2
CASSQRWENTEAFF,TGTGCCAGCAGCCAACGGTGGGAGAACACTGAAGCTTTCTTT,.,TRBV7-9,.,TRBJ1-1
CASSLWAGLAGSEETQYF,TGTGCCAGCAGTTTATGGGCCGGACTAGCGGGATCGGAGGAGACCCAGTACTTC,.,TRBV28,TRBD2,TRBJ2-5
CASSIQGGGTEAFF,TGTGCCAGCAGCATACAGGGTGGCGGCACTGAAGCTTTCTTT,.,TRBV7-9,.,TRBJ1-1
CASSPLGYEQYF,TGTGCCAGCAGCCCACTAGGCTACGAGCAGTACTTC,.,TRBV6-5,.,TRBJ2-7
CASSWVAQETQYF,TGTGCCAGCAGTTGGGTAGCACAAGAGACCCAGTACTTC,once,TRBV6-5,.,TRBJ2-5
CASSRGVGEATFF,TGTGCCAGCAGCCGGGGCGTGGGAGAGGCGACTTTCTTT,.,TRBV6-6,.,TRBJ1-1
CASSSRAYNEQFF,TGTGCCAGCAGCTCCCGGGCCTACAATGAGCAGTTCTTC,.,TRBV7-2,.,TRBJ2-1
CASSPSGRGTDTQYF,TGTGCCAGCAGTCCCAGCGGGAGGGGCACAGATACGCAGTATTTT,.,TRBV2,TRBD2,TRBJ2-3
CASSRRQGSSYEQYF,TGTGCCAGCAGCCGAAGACAGGGGTCGAGCTACGAGCAGTACTTC,.,TRBV4-2,TRBD1,TRBJ2-7
CSVEDPRGQGAPGYGYTF,TGCAGCGTTGAAGATCCACGGGGTCAGGGGGCGCCGGGCTATGGCTACACCTTC,.,TRBV29-1,TRBD1,TRBJ1-2
CASSPRSRTQYF,TGTGCCAGCAGCCCCCGGAGTCGGACGCAGTATTTT,.,TRBV11-2,.,TRBJ2-3
CASSLASGGTDTQYF,TGTGCCAGCAGTCTAGCATCTGGTGGAACAGATACGCAGTATTTT,.,TRBV28,.,TRBJ2-3
CASRWTSGTYEQYF,TGTGCCAGCCGCTGGACTAGCGGGACTTACGAGCAGTACTTC,.,TRBV27,TRBD2,TRBJ2-7
CASSPETGVGGELFF,TGCGCCAGCAGCCCAGAGACAGGGGTTGGCGGGGAGCTGTTTTTT,.,TRBV5-1,TRBD1,TRBJ2-2
CASSLTSGGNEQFF,TGTGCCAGCAGTTTAACGAGCGGGGGTAATGAGCAGTTCTTC,.,TRBV28,TRBD2,TRBJ2-1
CASSKDAYNEQFF,TGTGCCAGCAGCAAGGACGCGTACAATGAGCAGTTCTTC,.,TRBV7-9,.,TRBJ2-1
CASRNFRDISNQPQHF,TGTGCCAGCAGGAACTTCCGGGACATTAGCAATCAGCCCCAGCATTTT,.,TRBV28,.,TRBJ1-5
CASSRPKTAEAFF,TGTGCCAGCAGCCGACCCAAGACAGCTGAAGCTTTCTTT,.,TRBV28,.,TRBJ1-1
CASSSVGRGNTEAFF,TGTGCCAGCAGCTCCGTAGGCAGGGGGAACACTGAAGCTTTCTTT,.,TRBV5-6,.,TRBJ1-1
CASSPERQMRNTEAFF,TGTGCCAGCAGCCCGGAACGACAGATGAGGAACACTGAAGCTTTCTTT,.,TRBV5-4,.,TRBJ1-1
CSVVEGQEQYF,TGCAGCGTTGTGGAGGGACAGGAGCAGTACTTC,.,TRBV29-1,.,TRBJ2-7
CASSLGGNTGELFF,TGTGCCAGCAGCTTAGGGGGGAACACCGGGGAGCTGTTTTTT,.,TRBV7-6,.,TRBJ2-2
CASSYPSPTVPNTGELFF,TGTGCCAGCAGTTACCCCTCCCCGACAGTACCAAACACCGGGGAGCTGTTTTTT,.,TRBV28,.,TRBJ2-2
CASSLAGTSGTDTQYF,TGCGCCAGCAGCTTGGCCGGGACTAGCGGCACAGATACGCAGTATTTT,.,TRBV5-1,TRBD2,TRBJ2-3